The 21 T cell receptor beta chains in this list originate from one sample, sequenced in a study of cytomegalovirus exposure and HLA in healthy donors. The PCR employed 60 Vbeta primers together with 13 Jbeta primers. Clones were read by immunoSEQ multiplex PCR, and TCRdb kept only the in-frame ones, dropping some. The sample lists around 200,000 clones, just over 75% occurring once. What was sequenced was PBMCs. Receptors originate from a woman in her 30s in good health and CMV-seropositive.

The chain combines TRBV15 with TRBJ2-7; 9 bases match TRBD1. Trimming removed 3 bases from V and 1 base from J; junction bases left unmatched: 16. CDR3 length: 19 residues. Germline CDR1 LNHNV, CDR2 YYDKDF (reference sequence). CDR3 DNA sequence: TGTGCCACCAGCAGTGAAAGATCACGAACAGGGGGCTTGTCCTACGAGCAGTACTTC. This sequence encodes CATSSERSRTGGLSYEQYF.

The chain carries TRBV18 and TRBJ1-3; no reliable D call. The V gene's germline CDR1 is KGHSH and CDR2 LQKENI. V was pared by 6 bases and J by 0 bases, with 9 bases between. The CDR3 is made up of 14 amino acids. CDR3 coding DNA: TGTGCCAGCTCCCCCGTAAACTCTGGAAACACCATATATTTT. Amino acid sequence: CASSPVNSGNTIYF.

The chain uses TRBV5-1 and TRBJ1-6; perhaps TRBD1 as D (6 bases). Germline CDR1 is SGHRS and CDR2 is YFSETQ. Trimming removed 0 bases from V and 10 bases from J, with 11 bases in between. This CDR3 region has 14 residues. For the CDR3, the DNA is TGCGCCAGCAGCTTGGCAGGGGTTCAATCACCCCTCCACTTT. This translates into CASSLAGVQSPLHF.

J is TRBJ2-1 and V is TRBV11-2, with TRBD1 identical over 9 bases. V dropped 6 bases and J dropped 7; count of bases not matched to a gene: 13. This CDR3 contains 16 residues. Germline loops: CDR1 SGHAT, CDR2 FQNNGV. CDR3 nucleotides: TGTGCCAGCAGATATACCGGGACAGGGATTGGGAATGAGCAGTTCTTC. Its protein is CASRYTGTGIGNEQFF.

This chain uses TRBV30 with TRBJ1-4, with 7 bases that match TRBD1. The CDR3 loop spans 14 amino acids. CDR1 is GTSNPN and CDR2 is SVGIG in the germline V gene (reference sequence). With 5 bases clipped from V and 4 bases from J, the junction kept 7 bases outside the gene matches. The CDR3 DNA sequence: TGTGCCTGGGACCGGGGACAGTATAATGAAAAACTGTTTTTT. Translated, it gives CAWDRGQYNEKLFF. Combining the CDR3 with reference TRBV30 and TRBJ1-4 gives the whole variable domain SQTIHQWPATLVQPVGSPLSLECTVEGTSNPNLYWYRQAAGRGLQLLFYSVGIGQISSEVPQNLSASRPQDRQFILSSKKLLLSDSGFYLCAWDRGQYNEKLFFGSGTQLSVL.

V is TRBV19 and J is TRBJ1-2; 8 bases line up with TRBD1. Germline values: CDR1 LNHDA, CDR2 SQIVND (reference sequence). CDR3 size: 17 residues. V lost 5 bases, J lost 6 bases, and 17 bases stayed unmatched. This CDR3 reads CASSLYPRTGWRDGYTF. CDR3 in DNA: TGTGCCAGTAGTCTATACCCGCGGACAGGGTGGAGGGATGGCTACACCTTC.

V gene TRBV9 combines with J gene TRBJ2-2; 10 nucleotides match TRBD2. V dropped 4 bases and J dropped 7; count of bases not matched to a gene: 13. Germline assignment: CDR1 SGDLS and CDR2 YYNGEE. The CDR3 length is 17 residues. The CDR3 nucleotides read TGTGCCAGCAGCCCCCTCCCAGCGGGAGGGATGAGCGGGGAGCTGTTTTTT. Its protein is CASSPLPAGGMSGELFF. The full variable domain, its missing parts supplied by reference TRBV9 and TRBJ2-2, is DSGVTQTPKHLITATGQRVTLRCSPRSGDLSVYWYQQSLDQGLQFLIQYYNGEERAKGNILERFSAQQFPDLHSELNLSSLELGDSALYFCASSPLPAGGMSGELFFGEGSRLTVL.

The CDR3: CASSSTGTANYGYTF. CDR3 coding DNA: TGTGCCAGCAGTTCCACCGGGACAGCTAACTATGGCTACACCTTC. The chain employs TRBV28 and TRBJ1-2; 7 bases agree with TRBD1. The ends lost 4 bases at V and 0 bases at J; junction bases unmatched: 5. Per germline, CDR1 MDHEN and CDR2 SYDVKM. The CDR3 is made up of 15 amino acids.

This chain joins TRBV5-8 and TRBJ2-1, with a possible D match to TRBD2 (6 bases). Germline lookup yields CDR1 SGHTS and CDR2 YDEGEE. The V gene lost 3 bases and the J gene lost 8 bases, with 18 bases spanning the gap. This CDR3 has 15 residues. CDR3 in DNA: TGTGCCAGCAGCTCGGGACTGTCATTGTCGGATGAGCAGTTCTTC. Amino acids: CASSSGLSLSDEQFF.

The CDR3 region is CASTTGGGRNTEAFF. The CDR3 bases are TGTGCCTCAACAACGGGGGGCGGCAGGAACACTGAAGCTTTCTTT. The J gene is TRBJ1-1, the V gene TRBV30; D is possibly TRBD1 (6 bases). In germline, CDR1 is GTSNPN, CDR2 SVGIG (reference sequence). Trimming left V 7 bases short and J 1 base short, with 19 bases between. This CDR3 is 15 amino acids long.

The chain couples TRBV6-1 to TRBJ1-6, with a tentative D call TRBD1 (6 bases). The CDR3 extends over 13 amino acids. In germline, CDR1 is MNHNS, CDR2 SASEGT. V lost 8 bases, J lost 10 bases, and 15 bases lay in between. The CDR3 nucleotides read TGTGCCAGCGGCGAGGACAGCAGATCACCCCTCCACTTT. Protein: CASGEDSRSPLHF.

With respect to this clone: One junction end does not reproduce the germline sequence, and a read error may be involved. CDR3 nucleotide sequence: TGTTCCAGCAGCACAAAGCGGGGAACCGAGCAGTACTTC. This encodes CSSSTKRGTEQYF. The chain recombines TRBV7-9 with TRBJ2-7, with 7 bases identical to TRBD2. The length of the CDR3 is 13 residues. Germline values: CDR1 SEHNR, CDR2 FQNEAQ (reference sequence).

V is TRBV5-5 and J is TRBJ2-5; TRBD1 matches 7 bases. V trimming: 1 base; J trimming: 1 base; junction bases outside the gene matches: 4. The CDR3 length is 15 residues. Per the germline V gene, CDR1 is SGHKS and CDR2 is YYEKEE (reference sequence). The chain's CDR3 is CASSLFAGGQETQYF. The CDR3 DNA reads TGTGCCAGCAGCTTGTTCGCAGGGGGCCAAGAGACCCAGTACTTC.

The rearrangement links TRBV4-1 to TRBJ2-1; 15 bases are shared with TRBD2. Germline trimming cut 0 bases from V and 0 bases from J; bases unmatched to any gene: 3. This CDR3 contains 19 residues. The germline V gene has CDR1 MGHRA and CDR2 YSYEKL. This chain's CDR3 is CASSQDGTSGGSSYNEQFF. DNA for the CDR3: TGCGCCAGCAGCCAAGACGGGACTAGCGGGGGGAGCTCCTACAATGAGCAGTTCTTC.

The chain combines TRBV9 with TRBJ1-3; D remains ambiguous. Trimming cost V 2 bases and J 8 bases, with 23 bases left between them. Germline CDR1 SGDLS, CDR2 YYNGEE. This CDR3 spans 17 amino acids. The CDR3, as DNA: TGTGCCAGCAGCGTCGCACCAAGACCCCTCCTGGGAGACACCATATATTTT. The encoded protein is CASSVAPRPLLGDTIYF.

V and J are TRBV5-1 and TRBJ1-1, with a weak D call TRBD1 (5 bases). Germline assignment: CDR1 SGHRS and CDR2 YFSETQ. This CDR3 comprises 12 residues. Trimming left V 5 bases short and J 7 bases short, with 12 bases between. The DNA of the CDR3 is TGCGCCAGCAGTTCCGGAGACAGTGAAGCTTTCTTT. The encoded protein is CASSSGDSEAFF.

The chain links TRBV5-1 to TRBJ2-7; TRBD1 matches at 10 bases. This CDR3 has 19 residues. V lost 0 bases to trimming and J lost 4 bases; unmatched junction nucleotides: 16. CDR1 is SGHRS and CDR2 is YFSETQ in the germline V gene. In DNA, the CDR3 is TGCGCCAGCAGCTTGGAAGGAACCCCGGGACAGGGGATTTCATACGAGCAGTACTTC. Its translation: CASSLEGTPGQGISYEQYF.

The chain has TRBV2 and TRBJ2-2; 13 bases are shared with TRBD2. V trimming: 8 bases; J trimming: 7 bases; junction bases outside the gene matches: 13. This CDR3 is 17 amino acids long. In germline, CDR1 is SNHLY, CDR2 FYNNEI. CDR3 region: CASRTGTSGRDNGELFF. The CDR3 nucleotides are TGTGCCAGCCGGACCGGCACTAGCGGGAGGGACAACGGGGAGCTGTTTTTT.

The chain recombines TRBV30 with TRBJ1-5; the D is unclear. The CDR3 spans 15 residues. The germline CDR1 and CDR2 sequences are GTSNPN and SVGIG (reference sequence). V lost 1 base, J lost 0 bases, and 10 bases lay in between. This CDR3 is CAWSDRSFSNQPQHF. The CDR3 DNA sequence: TGTGCCTGGAGTGATCGAAGCTTTAGCAATCAGCCCCAGCATTTT.

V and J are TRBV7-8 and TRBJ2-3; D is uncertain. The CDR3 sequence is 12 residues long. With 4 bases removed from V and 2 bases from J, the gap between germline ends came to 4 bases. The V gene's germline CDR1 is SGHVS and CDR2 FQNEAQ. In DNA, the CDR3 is TGTGCCAGCAGCTCATTCACAGATACGCAGTATTTT. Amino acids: CASSSFTDTQYF.

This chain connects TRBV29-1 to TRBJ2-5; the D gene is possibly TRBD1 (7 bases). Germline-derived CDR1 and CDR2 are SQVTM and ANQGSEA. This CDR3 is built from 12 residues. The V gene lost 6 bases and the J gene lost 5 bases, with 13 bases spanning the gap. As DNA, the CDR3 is TGCAGCGTCCAGACAGGGAGGGAGACCCAGTACTTC. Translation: CSVQTGRETQYF.